The rows below give T cell receptor beta chains drawn from one sample of a study of beta chain features in type 1 diabetes. Generated by immunoSEQ multiplex PCR, the TCRdb table keeps only in-frame clones and is missing some. The sample comprises about 710,000 clones, roughly 13% of which are singletons, and approximately 0.042% rests with the top ten. Sequencing used naive CD4+ T cells from blood. The receptors shown here come from a man aged 18 to 30 with type 1 diabetes. The CDR3 runs from the conserved cysteine through the conserved F or W.

V gene,J gene,CDR3 length,CDR3 protein
TRBV5-8,TRBJ2-3,15,CASSLGGFTTDTQYF
TRBV20-1,TRBJ2-5,10,CSARMETQYF
TRBV10-3,TRBJ2-5,15,CAISESPDRQETQYF
TRBV27,TRBJ2-1,12,CASSLSGHEQFF
TRBV7-2,TRBJ2-7,16,CASSPQSGTTSYEQYF
TRBV30,TRBJ1-3,17,CAWSVNSPGLSGNTIYF
TRBV7-2,TRBJ2-3,15,CASSPSSGPWDTQYF
TRBV29-1,TRBJ2-2,12,CSVPGAAGELFF
TRBV30,TRBJ2-7,13,CAWNVGLSYEQYF
TRBV15,TRBJ2-7,14,CATSAYSGSMEQYF
TRBV29-1,TRBJ1-1,13,CSVGGVLNTEAFF
TRBV7-9,TRBJ2-3,15,CASSLQGAGTDTQYF
TRBV28,TRBJ2-1,12,CASSTSLNEQFF
TRBV5-4,TRBJ1-4,14,CASSLDRGAEKLFF
TRBV2,TRBJ2-7,14,CASSGAGTLQEQYF
TRBV29-1,TRBJ2-3,10,CSVGTDTQYF
TRBV2,TRBJ2-7,15,CASRGLGQGIYEQYF
TRBV7-2,TRBJ1-5,15,CASSKQGALDQPQHF
TRBV11-1,TRBJ1-1,13,CASSLSENTEAFF
TRBV7-2,TRBJ2-4,14,CASSLLQGRNIQYF
TRBV5-1,TRBJ2-1,15,CASSLAGRQYNEQFF
TRBV7-9,TRBJ1-1,13,CASSLAGTTEAFF
TRBV28,TRBJ1-2,14,CASSSSTANYGYTF
TRBV7-2,TRBJ2-3,15,CASSGQTGPVDTQYF
TRBV25-1,TRBJ1-2,15,CASSDTPRKGDGYTF
TRBV6-5,TRBJ2-3,14,CASSYSRLADTQYF
TRBV9,TRBJ1-1,13,CASSVDRNTEAFF
TRBV7-2,TRBJ2-3,16,CASSSGLYGFTDTQYF